The 17 T cell receptor beta chains below come from one sample, sequenced in a study of blood T cell repertoires in COVID-19. Profiling relied on immunoSEQ multiplex PCR, and the TCRdb table lists in-frame clones only, not all of them. The table has about 250,000 clones, 70% to 90% seen once. The material sequenced was peripheral blood. Receptor source: a woman aged 60-75 years with active or convalescent COVID-19.

This chain connects TRBV2 to TRBJ2-1; 9 nucleotides line up with TRBD2. Trimming at V came to 4 bases and at J to 6 bases, leaving 10 bases not matched to a gene. CDR1 is SNHLY and CDR2 is FYNNEI in the germline V gene. The CDR3 spans 16 residues. The DNA of the CDR3 is TGTGCCAGCAGTGCGTTAGCGGGAGTAGACCCCAATGAGCAGTTCTTC. This codes for CASSALAGVDPNEQFF.

The rearrangement links TRBV21-1 to TRBJ1-5. TRBV21-1 is a known pseudogene. This CDR3 contains 16 residues. Here the CDR3 reads CASSKGAGAEYQPQHF. In DNA form, the CDR3 reads TGTGCCAGCAGCAAAGGGGCGGGGGCAGAGTATCAGCCCCAGCATTTT.

The rearrangement links TRBV27 to TRBJ2-3, with D maybe TRBD1 (5 bases). Germline assignment: CDR1 MNHEY and CDR2 SMNVEV (reference sequence). V was pared by 4 bases and J by 0 bases, with 11 bases between. This CDR3 comprises 15 residues. The CDR3: CASSYRLPSTDTQYF. The DNA for the CDR3 is TGTGCCAGCAGTTACAGGTTACCTAGCACAGATACGCAGTATTTT.

This clone has just one count. The chain recombines TRBV11-3 with TRBJ2-1; possibly TRBD1 for D (6 bases). The germline gives CDR1 SGHNT, CDR2 YENEEA. Trimming took 6 bases from V and 6 from J, leaving 18 bases between them. The CDR3 consists of 15 residues. The CDR3 reads CASSLSNRALNEQFF. The CDR3 DNA is TGTGCCAGCAGTCTCTCAAACAGGGCACTCAATGAGCAGTTCTTC.

The rearrangement links TRBV9 to TRBJ2-2; 11 bases are a match to TRBD2. Trimming removed 3 bases from V and 6 bases from J; junction bases left unmatched: 7. The length of the CDR3 is 16 residues. Germline CDR1 and CDR2: SGDLS and YYNGEE. The CDR3 is CASSGAKLAGAGELFF. The CDR3 nucleotides read TGTGCCAGCAGCGGAGCAAAACTAGCGGGGGCCGGGGAGCTGTTTTTT.

This chain uses TRBV3-1 (or the pseudogene TRBV3-2) with TRBJ1-1, with D tentatively TRBD1 (5 bases). The CDR3 sequence is 14 residues long. Trimming took off 7 bases at V and 0 bases at J, with 12 bases between the two ends. From germline, CDR1 is LGHDT and CDR2 YNNKEL (reference sequence). The CDR3 nucleotides are TGTGCCAGCAACCTAAGGGGCATGAACACTGAAGCTTTCTTT. Protein: CASNLRGMNTEAFF.

The genes are TRBV5-4 and TRBJ1-3; D unclear. CDR1 SGHNT and CDR2 YYREEE come from the germline V gene (reference sequence). This CDR3 has 17 residues. The V end was cut by 0 bases, the J end by 0 bases, with 13 bases between. The CDR3 sequence is CASSLGIPGFSGNTIYF. The CDR3 bases are TGTGCCAGCAGCTTGGGTATTCCAGGATTCTCTGGAAACACCATATATTTT.

The chain combines TRBV12-3 or TRBV12-4 with TRBJ2-5, with a possible D match to TRBD1 (5 bases). The CDR3 extends over 13 amino acids. V gave up 5 bases and J gave up 2 bases, with 9 bases separating them. The CDR3 reads CASSTTGQETQYF. The CDR3 nucleotides read TGTGCCAGCAGTACCACAGGACAAGAGACCCAGTACTTC.

V and J are TRBV6-5 and TRBJ1-1; TRBD1 matches 10 bases. Germline loops: CDR1 MNHEY, CDR2 SVGAGI. Trimming cost V 0 bases and J 2 bases; bases outside gene matches: 3. The CDR3 has 16 amino acids. The CDR3 is CASSYSTGGFNTEAFF. In nucleotides, the CDR3 is TGTGCCAGCAGTTACTCGACAGGGGGCTTTAACACTGAAGCTTTCTTT.

V gene TRBV3-1 (or the pseudogene TRBV3-2) combines with J gene TRBJ1-2; D may be TRBD1 (5 bases). This CDR3 contains 15 residues. V lost 0 bases to trimming and J lost 1 base, with 9 bases between them. The germline V gene has CDR1 LGHDT and CDR2 YNNKEL (reference sequence). DNA for the CDR3: TGTGCCAGCAGCCAAGAGCCAGGGATTAACTATGGCTACACCTTC. This codes for CASSQEPGINYGYTF.

This clone appeared a few times. The chain uses TRBV7-9 and TRBJ1-1, with D unclear. The CDR3 has 14 amino acids. The V and J ends lost 3 bases and 5 bases respectively, with 13 bases between them. The V gene's germline CDR1 is SEHNR and CDR2 FQNEAQ (reference sequence). CDR3: CASSLPGSGTEAFF. In nucleotides, the CDR3 is TGTGCCAGCAGCTTGCCGGGGTCGGGGACTGAAGCTTTCTTT.

The gene calls are TRBV30 and TRBJ2-3; possibly TRBD2 for D (6 bases). V was pared by 1 base and J by 4 bases, with 9 bases between. CDR1 and CDR2 from the germline V gene are GTSNPN and SVGIG (reference sequence). This CDR3 has 13 amino acids. CDR3 DNA: TGTGCCTGGAGTGAGCGGGTTTCAGATACGCAGTATTTT. It encodes CAWSERVSDTQYF.

The rearrangement uses TRBV7-9 and TRBJ2-5; 7 bases align to TRBD2. The junction had 5 bases not matched to a gene; V was cut back by 5 bases and J by 5 bases. CDR1 and CDR2 from the germline V gene are SEHNR and FQNEAQ (reference sequence). The CDR3 has 13 amino acids. CDR3 amino acids: CASSRQGGETQYF. The CDR3 DNA is TGTGCCAGCAGCCGTCAGGGAGGGGAGACCCAGTACTTC.

The rearrangement uses TRBV5-1 and TRBJ1-1; TRBD1 matches 7 bases. CDR3 length equals 14 residues. The germline V gene encodes CDR1 SGHRS and CDR2 YFSETQ. After removal of 4 bases from V and 1 base from J, the junction contained 4 bases not matched to a gene. CDR3 loop: CASSGGQENTEAFF. CDR3 sequence (DNA): TGCGCCAGCAGCGGCGGACAGGAGAACACTGAAGCTTTCTTT.

The chain joins TRBV2 to TRBJ2-3; 9 bases fit TRBD2. V lost 3 bases and J lost 2; bases outside the gene matches: 9. This CDR3 is built from 17 residues. CDR1 is SNHLY, CDR2 FYNNEI, per germline. In DNA, the CDR3 is TGTGCCAGCAGTGATAAGGGTCTAGCGGGACTCACAGATACGCAGTATTTT. Protein sequence: CASSDKGLAGLTDTQYF.

This clone was counted once. The J gene is TRBJ2-3, the V gene TRBV18, with D tentatively TRBD2 (6 bases). With 2 bases removed from V and 9 bases from J, the gap between germline ends came to 12 bases. Germline-derived CDR1 and CDR2 are KGHSH and LQKENI. This CDR3 has 13 amino acids. The DNA for the CDR3 is TGTGCCAGCTCACCAGATCGGGACTCGACGCAGTATTTT. Translating gives CASSPDRDSTQYF.

The V and J genes are TRBV9 and TRBJ1-3, with a tentative D call TRBD1 (5 bases). Per germline, CDR1 SGDLS and CDR2 YYNGEE. Trimming took off 3 bases at V and 4 bases at J, with 8 bases between the two ends. The CDR3 contains 13 residues. The CDR3, as DNA: TGTGCCAGCAGCGAGGGGTCCGGAAACACCATATATTTT. This encodes CASSEGSGNTIYF.